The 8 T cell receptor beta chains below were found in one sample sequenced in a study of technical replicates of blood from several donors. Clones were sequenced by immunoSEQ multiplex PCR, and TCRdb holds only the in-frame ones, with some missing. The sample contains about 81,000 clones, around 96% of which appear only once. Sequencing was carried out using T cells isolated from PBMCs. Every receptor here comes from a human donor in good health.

The CDR3, as DNA: TGTGCCAGCAGTGACGGACTGGGGACAGCTCTCAATCAGCCCCAGCATTTT. Its translation is CASSDGLGTALNQPQHF. This chain joins TRBV6-1 and TRBJ1-5; 7 bases map to TRBD1. The length of the CDR3 is 17 residues. Germline CDR1 MNHNS, CDR2 SASEGT. V was clipped by 3 bases and J by 3 bases; unmatched bases: 11.

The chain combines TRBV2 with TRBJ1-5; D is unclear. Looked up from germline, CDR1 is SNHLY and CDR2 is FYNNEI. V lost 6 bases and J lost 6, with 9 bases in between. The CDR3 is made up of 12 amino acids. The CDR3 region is CASRTDIQPQHF. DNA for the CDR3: TGTGCCAGCAGAACCGACATTCAGCCCCAGCATTTT. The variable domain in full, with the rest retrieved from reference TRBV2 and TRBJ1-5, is EPEVTQTPSHQVTQMGQEVILRCVPISNHLYFYWYRQILGQKVEFLVSFYNNEISEKSEIFDDQFSVERPDGSNFTLKIRSTKLEDSAMYFCASRTDIQPQHFGDGTRLSIL.

The CDR3 DNA reads as TGTGCCAGCAGTTTATCGGGACTAGCGGGCCTCACAGATACGCAGTATTTT. It codes for CASSLSGLAGLTDTQYF. This chain uses TRBV28 with TRBJ2-3, with 12 bases aligning to TRBD2. J was trimmed by 2 bases and V by 1 base; bases with no gene match: 4. The CDR3 length is 17 residues. Germline-derived CDR1 and CDR2 are MDHEN and SYDVKM. Complete variable domain (other parts from reference TRBV28 and TRBJ2-3): DVKVTQSSRYLVKRTGEKVFLECVQDMDHENMFWYRQDPGLGLRLIYFSYDVKMKEKGDIPEGYSVSREKKERFSLILESASTNQTSMYLCASSLSGLAGLTDTQYFGPGTRLTVL.

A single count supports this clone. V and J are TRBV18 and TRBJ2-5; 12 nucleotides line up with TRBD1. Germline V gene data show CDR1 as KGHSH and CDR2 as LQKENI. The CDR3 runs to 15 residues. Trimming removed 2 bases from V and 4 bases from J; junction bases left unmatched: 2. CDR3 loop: CASSPGDRGRETQYF. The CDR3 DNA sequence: TGTGCCAGCTCACCAGGGGACAGGGGGCGAGAGACCCAGTACTTC.

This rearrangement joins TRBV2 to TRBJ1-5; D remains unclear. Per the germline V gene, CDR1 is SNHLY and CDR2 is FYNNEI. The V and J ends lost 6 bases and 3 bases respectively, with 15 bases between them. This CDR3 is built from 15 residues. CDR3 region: CASREKSGPNQPQHF. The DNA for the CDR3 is TGTGCCAGCAGGGAAAAGTCAGGCCCCAATCAGCCCCAGCATTTT.

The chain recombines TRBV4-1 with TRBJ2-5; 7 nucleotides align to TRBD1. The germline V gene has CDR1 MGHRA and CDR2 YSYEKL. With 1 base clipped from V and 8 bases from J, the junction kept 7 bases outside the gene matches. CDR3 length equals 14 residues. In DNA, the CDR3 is TGCGCCAGCAGCCAAGGGGACAGTAAGGAAACCCAGTACTTC. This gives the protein CASSQGDSKETQYF.

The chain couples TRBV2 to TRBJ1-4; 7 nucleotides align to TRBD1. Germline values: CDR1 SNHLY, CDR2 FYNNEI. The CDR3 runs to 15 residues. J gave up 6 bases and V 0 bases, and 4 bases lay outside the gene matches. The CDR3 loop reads CASSEAPQGDEKLFF. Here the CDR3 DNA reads TGTGCCAGCAGTGAAGCGCCCCAGGGGGATGAAAAACTGTTTTTT.

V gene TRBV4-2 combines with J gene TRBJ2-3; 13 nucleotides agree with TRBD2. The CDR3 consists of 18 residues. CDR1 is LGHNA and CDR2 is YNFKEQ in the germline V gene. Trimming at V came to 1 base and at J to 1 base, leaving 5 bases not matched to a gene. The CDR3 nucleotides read TGTGCCAGCAGCCAAGGGACTAGCGGGAGCGCCCGCACAGATACGCAGTATTTT. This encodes CASSQGTSGSARTDTQYF.